These 18 T cell receptor beta chains were sequenced from one sample in a study of shared clonotypes between healthy human individuals. The method was immunoSEQ multiplex PCR; TCRdb's version includes in-frame clones alone and lacks a portion of them. The table has 1,400,000 or so clones, approximately 98.5% seen once. Material for sequencing was naive CD4+ T cells sorted from blood. The subset denotes: CD45RA+ positively selected. The receptors here all came from a man younger than 40 in good health.

The chain couples TRBV9 to TRBJ2-7, with D possibly matching TRBD1 (6 bases). Trimming removed 7 bases from V and 4 bases from J, with 15 bases in between. Germline V gene lookup returns CDR1 SGDLS and CDR2 YYNGEE. The length of the CDR3 is 13 residues. The CDR3 sequence: CASSQGHLYEQYF. The DNA for the CDR3 is TGTGCCAGCTCCCAGGGACACCTATACGAGCAGTACTTC.

The CDR3 sequence is CASSDERFSYNEQFF. CDR3 in DNA: TGTGCCAGCAGTGATGAGCGGTTCTCCTACAATGAGCAGTTCTTC. The rearrangement links TRBV25-1 to TRBJ2-1; a possible D gene is TRBD2 (5 bases). V dropped 3 bases and J dropped 0 bases, with 9 bases sitting between them. The germline gives CDR1 MGHDK, CDR2 SYGVNS. The CDR3 is made up of 15 amino acids.

The gene calls are TRBV7-9 and TRBJ2-3, with D unresolved. Germline CDR1 SEHNR, CDR2 FQNEAQ (reference sequence). CDR3 length equals 15 residues. Trimming removed 0 bases at V and 4 bases at J, with 11 bases between. The CDR3 loop is CASSLAGLVADTQYF. The CDR3 DNA sequence: TGTGCCAGCAGCTTAGCTGGGCTAGTAGCAGATACGCAGTATTTT.

V and J are TRBV29-1 and TRBJ1-3, with TRBD1 as a possible D gene (5 bases). V was shortened by 5 bases and J by 0 bases, with 11 bases between the two germline ends. This CDR3 comprises 14 residues. Germline V gives CDR1 SQVTM, CDR2 ANQGSEA. CDR3 sequence (DNA): TGCAGCGTTACCGGACACCTCTCTGGAAACACCATATATTTT. Translating gives CSVTGHLSGNTIYF. Based on the CDR3 plus reference TRBV29-1 and TRBJ1-3, the full variable domain is SAVISQKPSRDICQRGTSLTIQCQVDSQVTMMFWYRQQPGQSLTLIATANQGSEATYESGFVIDKFPISRPNLTFSTLTVSNMSPEDSSIYLCSVTGHLSGNTIYFGEGSWLTVV.

This chain's CDR3 is CASSDAGSEKLFF. In nucleotides, the CDR3 is TGTGCCAGCAGTGATGCGGGCAGTGAAAAACTGTTTTTT. The V and J genes are TRBV2 and TRBJ1-4; no reliable D call. V lost 3 bases, J lost 7 bases, and 9 bases lay in between. The CDR3 spans 13 residues. Looked up from germline, CDR1 is SNHLY and CDR2 is FYNNEI.

This clone was picked up one time. This chain connects TRBV4-3 to TRBJ2-7, with 8 bases aligning to TRBD1. Germline loops: CDR1 LGHNA, CDR2 YSLEER. Trimming at V came to 0 bases and at J to 1 base, leaving 11 bases not matched to a gene. The CDR3 is 18 residues long. CDR3 sequence: CASSQEGASGTGSYEQYF. The CDR3 coding sequence is TGCGCCAGCAGCCAAGAGGGGGCCTCCGGGACAGGTTCCTACGAGCAGTACTTC.

J is TRBJ2-1 and V is TRBV21-1; the DNA was not compared with TRBD1, the D call given in the table. TRBV21-1 counts as a pseudogene. The CDR3 length is 15 residues. CDR3: CASSKVCGAVNEQFF. The DNA of the CDR3 is TGTGCCAGCAGCAAAGTTTGTGGGGCCGTAAATGAGCAGTTCTTC.

J is TRBJ2-1 and V is TRBV27; 13 bases match TRBD2. The CDR3 has 18 residues. The germline CDR1 and CDR2 sequences are MNHEY and SMNVEV (reference sequence). Losses at the gene ends were 3 bases for V and 2 bases for J; bases not matched to a gene: 7. CDR3 sequence reads: CASSFTRLAGGAYNEQFF. The CDR3 DNA sequence: TGTGCCAGCAGTTTCACCCGACTAGCGGGAGGCGCCTACAATGAGCAGTTCTTC.

The genes are TRBV28 and TRBJ2-5; 9 nucleotides line up with TRBD2. Germline V CDR1 and CDR2: MDHEN, SYDVKM. The V and J ends lost 8 bases and 6 bases, in that order; junction bases with no gene match: 13. The CDR3 is 15 residues long. The CDR3, as DNA: TGTGCCAGCGGGAGCGGACTAGCGCCCTCAAAGACCCAGTACTTC. Translation gives CASGSGLAPSKTQYF.

The V gene is TRBV5-1, the J gene TRBJ2-3; 10 nucleotides agree with TRBD2. V lost 4 bases, J lost 3 bases, and 11 bases stayed unmatched. Looked up from germline, CDR1 is SGHRS and CDR2 is YFSETQ. This CDR3 has 17 amino acids. DNA for the CDR3: TGCGCCAGCAGCCCATTATCTAGCGGGAGATATACAGATACGCAGTATTTT. This translates into CASSPLSSGRYTDTQYF.

This clone came up once. V is TRBV30 and J is TRBJ2-5, with D perhaps matching TRBD2 (7 bases). The CDR3 is 15 residues long. Deletions cut 4 bases from V and 5 bases from J, with 20 bases between. The germline V gene encodes CDR1 GTSNPN and CDR2 SVGIG (reference sequence). CDR3 sequence (DNA): TGTGCCTGGAAGGGGGGGGCAGGGACATTGGAGACCCAGTACTTC. It specifies CAWKGGAGTLETQYF.

Only one count was recorded for this clone. This sequence joins TRBV21-1 and TRBJ1-2. TRBV21-1 is assigned pseudogene status. The CDR3 runs 14 residues. CDR3: CASSKSTSTEHYTF. The CDR3 DNA reads TGTGCCAGCAGCAAAAGCACTTCGACCGAACACTACACCTTC.

V usage is TRBV18 and J usage is TRBJ2-5; possibly TRBD1 or TRBD2 for D (5 bases each). This CDR3 contains 14 residues. V was pared by 5 bases and J by 4 bases, with 14 bases between. In germline, CDR1 is KGHSH, CDR2 LQKENI. This chain's CDR3 is CASSAREGRETQYF. For the CDR3, the DNA is TGTGCCAGCTCAGCCCGAGAGGGGCGAGAGACCCAGTACTTC. Combining the CDR3 with reference TRBV18 and TRBJ2-5 gives the whole variable domain NAGVMQNPRHLVRRRGQEARLRCSPMKGHSHVYWYRQLPEEGLKFMVYLQKENIIDESGMPKERFSAEFPKEGPSILRIQQVVRGDSAAYFCASSAREGRETQYFGPGTRLLVL.

The chain recombines TRBV9 with TRBJ2-1; a weak D match, TRBD2 (6 bases). CDR1 SGDLS and CDR2 YYNGEE come from the germline V gene. V was clipped by 4 bases and J by 9 bases, with 23 bases between them. This CDR3 has 16 amino acids. The DNA for the CDR3 is TGTGCCAGCAGCCCGCAGGGACTGCCCTCCGATGTTGAGCAGTTCTTC. It translates to CASSPQGLPSDVEQFF.

The V call is TRBV9, the J call TRBJ2-1; TRBD1 agrees at 12 bases. The CDR3 loop spans 18 amino acids. The germline V gene encodes CDR1 SGDLS and CDR2 YYNGEE. V lost 5 bases, J lost 2 bases, and 11 bases stayed unmatched. This CDR3 is CASSPGQGAFIAYNEQFF. In DNA form, the CDR3 reads TGTGCCAGCAGTCCGGGACAGGGGGCCTTTATCGCCTACAATGAGCAGTTCTTC.

This clone was observed a handful of times. Other DNA sequences from this sample encode an identical CDR3 as well. The V gene is TRBV5-1, the J gene TRBJ2-2; possible D gene TRBD2, 5 bases. Germline V lookup: CDR1 SGHRS, CDR2 YFSETQ. The CDR3 has 12 amino acids. The V gene lost 3 bases and the J gene lost 5 bases, with 5 bases spanning the gap. The CDR3 DNA is TGCGCCAGCAGCTCGGGGACCGGGGAGCTGTTTTTT. Protein product: CASSSGTGELFF. Drawing the rest from reference TRBV5-1 and TRBJ2-2, the complete variable domain is KAGVTQTPRYLIKTRGQQVTLSCSPISGHRSVSWYQQTPGQGLQFLFEYFSETQRNKGNFPGRFSGRQFSNSRSEMNVSTLELGDSALYLCASSSGTGELFFGEGSRLTVL.

This chain connects TRBV28 to TRBJ2-5, with 8 bases lining up with TRBD2. V shed 6 bases and J 4 bases; nucleotides not matched to a gene: 1. CDR1 and CDR2 from the germline V gene are MDHEN and SYDVKM. The CDR3 spans 12 residues. The CDR3, as DNA: TGTGCCAGCAGCGGGGGGGCAGAGACCCAGTACTTC. It is translated as CASSGGAETQYF.

The chain's CDR3 is CASSHAEGNQPQHF. The CDR3 coding sequence is TGTGCCAGCAGCCACGCGGAGGGCAATCAGCCCCAGCATTTT. The chain employs TRBV4-2 and TRBJ1-5, with D unclear. The CDR3 length is 14 residues. Germline CDR1 and CDR2: LGHNA and YNFKEQ. V lost 3 bases, J lost 2 bases, and 8 bases lay in between.